This T cell receptor (beta chain) was obtained from a study of metastatic and nonmetastatic thyroid tumors. Study-wide context: Thyroid patients, malignant and benign, had repertoires compared across blood and tumor or nodule tissue.

Germline loops: CDR1 SGHNT, CDR2 YYREEE (reference sequence). The CDR3 sequence is 13 residues long. The V end was cut by 4 bases, the J end by 3 bases, with 10 bases between. In the authors' methods: To classify distant metastasis in papillary thyroid cancer, a model was built from CDR3 differences across clinicopathological groups. TCRdb reanalyzed the PCR reads via MiXCR. What appears here as the V and J calls and clone size reflects TCRdb's work, not the paper's. The profile shows more than 15,000 clones, under 30% of them singletons. Each patient came to thyroid surgery without any prior treatment (of any kind). This clone was seen only a few times.

The sequencing sample was made of tumor tissue. This sequence originates from a female donor with papillary thyroid cancer or a benign thyroid nodule (not recorded which). Some clones in this sample may be carry-over from other donors' samples. J is TRBJ1-1 and V is TRBV5-4; D not certain. The CDR3 region is CASSASPDTEAFF. CDR3 DNA: TGTGCCAGCAGCGCGTCACCAGACACTGAAGCTTTCTTT.